This T cell receptor beta chain appears in the sequencing data of a study of CD8+CD57+ T cells in acquired aplastic anemia. Study at large: Sorting CD4+ and CD8+ cells gave DNA averaging approximately 2.9 ug.

Patients included in sequencing had previously demonstrated CD8+CD57+ cell expansion by flow cytometry. Profiles of TCR beta VDJ and CDR3 were generated from a genomic DNA template. TCRdb called the reads again in MiXCR, with one record for every CDR3 protein. The sample has under 350,000 distinct CDR3 sequences, roughly 61% seen once. The TCR originated in a human donor with aplastic anemia. The sequencing input was sorted CD4+, CD8+, or CD8+CD57+ T cells (not recorded which) from PBMCs.

As DNA, the CDR3 is TGTGCCAGCAGCTTAGTGAGACTAGCGTTACCAGATACGCAGTATTTT. It codes for CASSLVRLALPDTQYF. The chain employs TRBV7-6 and TRBJ2-3, with 8 bases that match TRBD2. V dropped 1 base and J dropped 4; count of bases not matched to a gene: 7. The germline V gene has CDR1 SGHVS and CDR2 FNYEAQ. The CDR3 has 16 residues.